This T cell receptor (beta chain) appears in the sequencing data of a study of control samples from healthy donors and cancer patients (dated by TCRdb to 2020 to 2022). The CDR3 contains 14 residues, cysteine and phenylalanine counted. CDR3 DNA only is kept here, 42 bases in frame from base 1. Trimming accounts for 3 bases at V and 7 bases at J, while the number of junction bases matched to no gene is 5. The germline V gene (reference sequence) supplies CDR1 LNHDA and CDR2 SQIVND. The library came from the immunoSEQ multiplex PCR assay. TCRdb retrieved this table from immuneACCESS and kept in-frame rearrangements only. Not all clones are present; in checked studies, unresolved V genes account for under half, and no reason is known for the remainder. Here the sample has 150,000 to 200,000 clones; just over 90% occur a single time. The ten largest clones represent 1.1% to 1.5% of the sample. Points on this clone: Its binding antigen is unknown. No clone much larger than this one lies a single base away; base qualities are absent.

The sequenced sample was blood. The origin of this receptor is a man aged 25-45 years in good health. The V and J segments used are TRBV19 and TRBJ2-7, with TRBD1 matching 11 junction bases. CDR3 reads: CASSIRDRGEEQYF. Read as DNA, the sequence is TGTGCCAGTAGTATTCGGGACAGGGGGGAAGAGCAGTACTTC. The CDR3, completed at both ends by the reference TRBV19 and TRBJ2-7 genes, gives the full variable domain DGGITQSPKYLFRKEGQNVTLSCEQNLNHDAMYWYRQDPGQGLRLIYYSQIVNDFQKGDIAEGYSVSREKKESFPLTVTSAQKNPTAFYLCASSIRDRGEEQYFGPGTRLTVT.